This T cell receptor beta chain was obtained from a study of T cell repertoires in cytomegalovirus infection. Overall study context: An indication of both CMV infection and matching HLA type came from public TCR beta signatures. The study, taken as a whole, reports: The study found HLA-C-restricted CMV-specific TCR beta clonotypes dominating the ex vivo response.

This clonotype was counted only a few times. Antigen unknown. V lost 3 bases, J lost 4 bases, and 4 bases stayed unmatched. CDR1 is MGHRA, CDR2 YSYEKL, per germline. The CDR3 sequence is 15 residues long. TCRdb passed the reads through MiXCR, listing each CDR3 protein once. The top ten hold 20% to 25% of the sample, which has about 180,000 distinct CDR3 sequences, 17% seen once. This TCR was recovered from a human donor in good health (CMV status not recorded). Some clones in this sample may be carry-over from other donors' samples. Sequences were obtained from CD8+ T cells from PBMCs. V is TRBV4-1 and J is TRBJ2-1, with 9 bases lining up with TRBD2. CDR3 sequence reads: CASSHLAGGYNEQFF. The CDR3 nucleotides read TGCGCCAGCAGCCACTTGGCGGGGGGGTACAATGAGCAGTTCTTC.